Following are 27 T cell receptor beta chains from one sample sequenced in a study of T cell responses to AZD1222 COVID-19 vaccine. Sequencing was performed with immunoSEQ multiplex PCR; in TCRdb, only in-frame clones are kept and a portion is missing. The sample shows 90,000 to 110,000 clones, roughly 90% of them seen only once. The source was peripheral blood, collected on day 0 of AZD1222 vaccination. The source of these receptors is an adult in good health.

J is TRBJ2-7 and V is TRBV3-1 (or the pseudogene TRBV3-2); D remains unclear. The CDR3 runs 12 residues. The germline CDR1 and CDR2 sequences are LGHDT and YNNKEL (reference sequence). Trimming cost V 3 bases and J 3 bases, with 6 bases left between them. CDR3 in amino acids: CASSQGFYEQYF. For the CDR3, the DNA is TGTGCCAGCAGCCAGGGGTTCTACGAGCAGTACTTC.

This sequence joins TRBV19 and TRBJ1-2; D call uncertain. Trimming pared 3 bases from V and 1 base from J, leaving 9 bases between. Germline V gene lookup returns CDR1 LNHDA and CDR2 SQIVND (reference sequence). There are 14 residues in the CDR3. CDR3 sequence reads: CASSMGEINYGYTF. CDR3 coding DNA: TGTGCCAGTAGTATGGGTGAGATTAACTATGGCTACACCTTC.

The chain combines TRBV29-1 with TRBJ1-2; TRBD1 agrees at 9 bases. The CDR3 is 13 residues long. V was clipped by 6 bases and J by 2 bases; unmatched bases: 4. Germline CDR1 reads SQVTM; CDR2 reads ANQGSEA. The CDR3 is CSVPGQGNYGYTF. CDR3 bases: TGCAGCGTCCCGGGACAGGGAAACTATGGCTACACCTTC.

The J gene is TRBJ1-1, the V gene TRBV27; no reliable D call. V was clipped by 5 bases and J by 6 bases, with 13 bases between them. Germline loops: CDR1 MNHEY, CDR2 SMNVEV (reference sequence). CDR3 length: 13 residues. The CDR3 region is CASSGYTRSEAFF. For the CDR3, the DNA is TGTGCCAGCAGTGGATACACGAGATCTGAAGCTTTCTTT.

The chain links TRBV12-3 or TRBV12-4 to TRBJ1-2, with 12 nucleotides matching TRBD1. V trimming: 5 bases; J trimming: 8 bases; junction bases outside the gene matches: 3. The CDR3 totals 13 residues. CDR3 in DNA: TGTGCCAGCAGTGTGGGACAGGGGGCGGGCTACACCTTC. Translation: CASSVGQGAGYTF.

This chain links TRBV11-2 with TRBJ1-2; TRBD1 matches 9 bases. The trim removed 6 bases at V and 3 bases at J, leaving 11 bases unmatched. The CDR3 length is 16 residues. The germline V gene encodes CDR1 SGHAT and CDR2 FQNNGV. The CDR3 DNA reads TGTGCCAGCAGTTCAACCGGGACAGGGTATGACTATGGCTACACCTTC. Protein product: CASSSTGTGYDYGYTF.

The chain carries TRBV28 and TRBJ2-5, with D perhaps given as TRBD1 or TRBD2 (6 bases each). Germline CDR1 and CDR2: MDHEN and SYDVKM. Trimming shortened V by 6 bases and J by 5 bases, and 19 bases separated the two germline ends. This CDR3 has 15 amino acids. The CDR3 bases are TGTGCCAGCAGCCACGTAGGAGGGGGTCGGGAGACCCAGTACTTC. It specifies CASSHVGGGRETQYF.

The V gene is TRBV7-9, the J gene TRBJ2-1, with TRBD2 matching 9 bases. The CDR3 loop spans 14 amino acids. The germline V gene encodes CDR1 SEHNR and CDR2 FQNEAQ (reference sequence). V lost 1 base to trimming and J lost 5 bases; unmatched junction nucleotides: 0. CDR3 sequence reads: CASSLVAGDNEQFF. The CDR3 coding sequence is TGTGCCAGCAGCTTAGTAGCGGGGGACAATGAGCAGTTCTTC.

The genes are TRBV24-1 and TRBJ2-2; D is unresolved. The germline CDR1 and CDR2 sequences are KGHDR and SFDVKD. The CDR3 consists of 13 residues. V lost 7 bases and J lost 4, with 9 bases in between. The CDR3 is CATSGVTTGELFF. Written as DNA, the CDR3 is TGTGCCACCAGCGGAGTAACCACCGGGGAGCTGTTTTTT.

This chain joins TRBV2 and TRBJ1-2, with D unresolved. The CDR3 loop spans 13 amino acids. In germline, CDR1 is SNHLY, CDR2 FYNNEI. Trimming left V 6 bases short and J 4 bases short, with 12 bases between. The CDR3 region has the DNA TGTGCCAGCAGGGCGGGAGCTTTCTATGGCTACACCTTC. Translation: CASRAGAFYGYTF.

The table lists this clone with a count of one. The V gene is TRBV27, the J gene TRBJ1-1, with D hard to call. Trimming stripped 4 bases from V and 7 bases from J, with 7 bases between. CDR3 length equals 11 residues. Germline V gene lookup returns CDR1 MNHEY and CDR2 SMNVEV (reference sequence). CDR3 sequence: CASSSLGEAFF. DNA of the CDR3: TGTGCCAGCAGTTCTCTGGGTGAAGCTTTCTTT.

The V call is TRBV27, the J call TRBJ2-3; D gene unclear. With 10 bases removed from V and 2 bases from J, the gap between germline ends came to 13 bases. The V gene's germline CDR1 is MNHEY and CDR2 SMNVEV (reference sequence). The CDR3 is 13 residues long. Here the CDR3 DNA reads TGTGCCATCGAGGACCGGTTCACAGATACGCAGTATTTT. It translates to CAIEDRFTDTQYF.

The CDR3 is CASSLVPGSSYNSPLHF. Here the CDR3 DNA reads TGCGCCAGCAGCTTGGTTCCGGGGAGCTCCTATAATTCACCCCTCCACTTT. The rearrangement uses TRBV5-1 and TRBJ1-6, with no clear D. V was trimmed by 0 bases and J by 0 bases, leaving 10 bases between them. This CDR3 region has 17 residues. Germline CDR1 reads SGHRS; CDR2 reads YFSETQ.

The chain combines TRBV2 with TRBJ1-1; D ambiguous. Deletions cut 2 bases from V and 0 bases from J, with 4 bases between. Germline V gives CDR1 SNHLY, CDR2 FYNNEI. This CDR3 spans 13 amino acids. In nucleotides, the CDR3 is TGTGCCAGCAGTGAACGGATGAACACTGAAGCTTTCTTT. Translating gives CASSERMNTEAFF.

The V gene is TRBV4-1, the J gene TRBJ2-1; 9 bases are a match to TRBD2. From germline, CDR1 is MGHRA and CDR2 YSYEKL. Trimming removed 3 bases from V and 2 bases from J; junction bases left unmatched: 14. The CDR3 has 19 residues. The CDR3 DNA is TGCGCCAGCAGCCAGAGACTAGCGGTCCCCGGTTTACCCTACAATGAGCAGTTCTTC. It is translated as CASSQRLAVPGLPYNEQFF.

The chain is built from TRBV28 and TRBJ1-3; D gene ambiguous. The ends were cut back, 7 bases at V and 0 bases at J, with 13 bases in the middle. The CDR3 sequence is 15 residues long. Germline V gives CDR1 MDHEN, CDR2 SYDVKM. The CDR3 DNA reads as TGTGCCAGCACCGTGAGAGCATACTCTGGAAACACCATATATTTT. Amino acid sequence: CASTVRAYSGNTIYF.

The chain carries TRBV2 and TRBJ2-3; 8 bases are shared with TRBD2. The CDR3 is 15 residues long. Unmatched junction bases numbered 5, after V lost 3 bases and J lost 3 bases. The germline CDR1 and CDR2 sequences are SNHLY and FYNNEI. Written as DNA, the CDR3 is TGTGCCAGCAGTGATCGCGGGGGGTTTACAGATACGCAGTATTTT. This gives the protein CASSDRGGFTDTQYF.

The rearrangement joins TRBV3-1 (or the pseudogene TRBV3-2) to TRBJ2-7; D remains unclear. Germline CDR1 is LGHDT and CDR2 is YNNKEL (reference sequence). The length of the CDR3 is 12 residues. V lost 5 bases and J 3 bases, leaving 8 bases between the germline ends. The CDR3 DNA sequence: TGTGCCAGCAGCTCCCCCAGCTACGAGCAGTACTTC. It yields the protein CASSSPSYEQYF.

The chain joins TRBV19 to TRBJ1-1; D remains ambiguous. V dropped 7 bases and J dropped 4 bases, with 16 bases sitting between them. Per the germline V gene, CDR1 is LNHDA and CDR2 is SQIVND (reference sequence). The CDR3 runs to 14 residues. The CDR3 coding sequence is TGTGCCAGTACCTCCCGCGGAGGGCCCACTGAAGCTTTCTTT. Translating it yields CASTSRGGPTEAFF.

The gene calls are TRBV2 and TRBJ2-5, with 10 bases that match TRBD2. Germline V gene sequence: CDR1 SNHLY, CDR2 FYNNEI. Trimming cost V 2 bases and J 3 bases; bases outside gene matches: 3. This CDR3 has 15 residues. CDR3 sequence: CASSELLAGEETQYF. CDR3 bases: TGTGCCAGCAGTGAACTGCTAGCGGGAGAAGAGACCCAGTACTTC.

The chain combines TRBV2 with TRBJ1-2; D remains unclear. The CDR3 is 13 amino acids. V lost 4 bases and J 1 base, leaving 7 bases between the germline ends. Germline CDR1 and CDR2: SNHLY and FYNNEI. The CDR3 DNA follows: TGTGCCAGCAGTGTTGACCTTAACTATGGCTACACCTTC. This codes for CASSVDLNYGYTF.

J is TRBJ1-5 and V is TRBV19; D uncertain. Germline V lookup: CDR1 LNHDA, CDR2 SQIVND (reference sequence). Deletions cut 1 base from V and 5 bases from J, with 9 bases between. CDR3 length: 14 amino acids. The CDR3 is CASSIGREDQPQHF. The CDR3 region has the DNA TGTGCCAGTAGTATAGGGCGGGAAGATCAGCCCCAGCATTTT.

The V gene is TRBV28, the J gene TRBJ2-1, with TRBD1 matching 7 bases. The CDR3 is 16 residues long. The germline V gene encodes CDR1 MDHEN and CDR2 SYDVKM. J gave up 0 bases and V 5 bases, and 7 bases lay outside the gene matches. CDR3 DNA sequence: TGTGCCAGCAGTACGCACAGGGGCGGCTCCTACAATGAGCAGTTCTTC. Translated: CASSTHRGGSYNEQFF.

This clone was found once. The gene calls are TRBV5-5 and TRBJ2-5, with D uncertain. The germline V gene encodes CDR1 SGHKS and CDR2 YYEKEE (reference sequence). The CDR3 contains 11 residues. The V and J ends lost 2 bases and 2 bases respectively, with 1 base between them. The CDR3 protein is CASSFQETQYF. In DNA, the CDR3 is TGTGCCAGCAGCTTTCAAGAGACCCAGTACTTC.

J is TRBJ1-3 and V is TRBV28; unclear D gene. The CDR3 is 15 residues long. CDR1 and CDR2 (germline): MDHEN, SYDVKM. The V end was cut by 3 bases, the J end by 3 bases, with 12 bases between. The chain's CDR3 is CASSLAGSSGNTIYF. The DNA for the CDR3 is TGTGCCAGCAGTTTGGCAGGTTCCAGTGGAAACACCATATATTTT.

The CDR3 DNA is TGCGCCAGCCTTCCGACGGAACAAGAGACCCAGTACTTC. Amino acid sequence: CASLPTEQETQYF. The V call is TRBV23-1, the J call TRBJ2-5; no clear D gene. TRBV23-1 is marked as an open reading frame, function uncertain. This CDR3 contains 13 residues. Between the trimmed V and J ends, which lost 8 bases and 2 bases, there was a span of 12 bases.

The CDR3 is CASSLNRRTEAFF. The CDR3 DNA is TGTGCCAGCAGCTTAAACCGCCGCACTGAAGCTTTCTTT. The chain recombines TRBV7-3 with TRBJ1-1, with D hard to call. Trimming left V 1 base short and J 4 bases short, with 7 bases between. The CDR3 is made up of 13 amino acids. The V gene's germline CDR1 is SGHTA and CDR2 FQGTGA.